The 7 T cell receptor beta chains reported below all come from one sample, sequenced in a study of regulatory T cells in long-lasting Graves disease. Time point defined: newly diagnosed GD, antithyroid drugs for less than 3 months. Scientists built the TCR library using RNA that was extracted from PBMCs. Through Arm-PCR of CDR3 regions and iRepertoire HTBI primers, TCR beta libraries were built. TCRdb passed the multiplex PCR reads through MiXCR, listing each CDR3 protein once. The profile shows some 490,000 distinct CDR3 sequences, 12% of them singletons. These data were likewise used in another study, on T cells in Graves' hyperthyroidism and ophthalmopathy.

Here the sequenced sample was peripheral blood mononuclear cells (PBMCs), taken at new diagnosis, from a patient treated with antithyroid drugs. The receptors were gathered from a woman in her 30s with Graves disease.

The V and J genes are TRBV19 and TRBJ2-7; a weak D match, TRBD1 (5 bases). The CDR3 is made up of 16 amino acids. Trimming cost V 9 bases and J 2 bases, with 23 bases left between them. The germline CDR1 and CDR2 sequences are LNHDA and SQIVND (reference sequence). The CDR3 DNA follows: TGTGCCAGCCGCCCGGGCAGACAGAGCGTTACCTACGAGCAGTACTTC. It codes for CASRPGRQSVTYEQYF.

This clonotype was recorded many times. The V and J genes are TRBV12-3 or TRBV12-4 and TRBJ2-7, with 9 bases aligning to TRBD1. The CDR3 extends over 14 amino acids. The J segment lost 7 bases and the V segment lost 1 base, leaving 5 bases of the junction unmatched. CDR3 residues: CASSLGHRGREQYF. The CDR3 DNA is TGTGCCAGCAGTTTAGGGCACAGGGGGCGGGAGCAGTACTTC.

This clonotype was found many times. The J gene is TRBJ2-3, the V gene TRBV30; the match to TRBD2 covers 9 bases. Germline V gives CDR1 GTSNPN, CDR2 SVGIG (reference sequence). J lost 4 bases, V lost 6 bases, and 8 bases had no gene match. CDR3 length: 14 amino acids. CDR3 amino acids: CACKIAGVADTQYF. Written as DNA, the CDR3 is TGTGCCTGTAAGATAGCGGGAGTTGCAGATACGCAGTATTTT.

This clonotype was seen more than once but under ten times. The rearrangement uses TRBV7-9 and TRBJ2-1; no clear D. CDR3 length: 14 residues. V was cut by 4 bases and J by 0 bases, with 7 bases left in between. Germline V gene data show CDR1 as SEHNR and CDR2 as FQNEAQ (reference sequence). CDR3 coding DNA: TGTGCCAGCAGCTACCTTAGCTCCTACAATGAGCAGTTCTTC. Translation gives CASSYLSSYNEQFF.

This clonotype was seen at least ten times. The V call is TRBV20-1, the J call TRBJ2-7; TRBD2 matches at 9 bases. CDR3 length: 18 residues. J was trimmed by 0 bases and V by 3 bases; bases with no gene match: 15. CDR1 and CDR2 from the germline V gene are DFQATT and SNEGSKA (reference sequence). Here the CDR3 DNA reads TGCAGTGCTAGTACTATCTCTAGCGGGGCTACAAGCTCCTACGAGCAGTACTTC. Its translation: CSASTISSGATSSYEQYF.

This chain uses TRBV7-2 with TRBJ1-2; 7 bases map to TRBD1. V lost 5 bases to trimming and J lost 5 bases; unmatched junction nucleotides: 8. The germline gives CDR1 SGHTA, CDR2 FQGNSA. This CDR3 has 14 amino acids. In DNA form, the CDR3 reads TGTGCCAGCAGCAGCGGACAGGTGACATATGGCTACACCTTC. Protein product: CASSSGQVTYGYTF.

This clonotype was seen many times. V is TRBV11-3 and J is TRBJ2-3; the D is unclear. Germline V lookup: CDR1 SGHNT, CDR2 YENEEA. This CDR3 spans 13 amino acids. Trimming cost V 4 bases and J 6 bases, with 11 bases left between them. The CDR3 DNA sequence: TGTGCCAGCAGCTCAGCTGACTGGGATACGCAGTATTTT. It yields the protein CASSSADWDTQYF.